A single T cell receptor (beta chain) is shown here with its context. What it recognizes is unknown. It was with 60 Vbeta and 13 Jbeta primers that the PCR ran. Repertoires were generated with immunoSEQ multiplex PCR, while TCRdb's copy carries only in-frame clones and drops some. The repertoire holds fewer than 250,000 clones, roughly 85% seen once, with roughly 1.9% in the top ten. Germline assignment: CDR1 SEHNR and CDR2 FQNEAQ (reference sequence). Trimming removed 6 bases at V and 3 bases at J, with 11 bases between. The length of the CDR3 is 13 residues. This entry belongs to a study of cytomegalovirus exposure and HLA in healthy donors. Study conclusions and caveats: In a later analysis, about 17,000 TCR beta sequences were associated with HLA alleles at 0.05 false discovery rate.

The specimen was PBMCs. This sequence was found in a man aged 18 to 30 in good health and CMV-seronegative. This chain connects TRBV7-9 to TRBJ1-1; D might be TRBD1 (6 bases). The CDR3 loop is CASRAGAYTEAFF. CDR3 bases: TGTGCCAGCAGAGCAGGGGCCTACACTGAAGCTTTCTTT.